Below, 9 T cell receptor beta chains from the same sample are listed, as sequenced in a study of brain T cells in children with intractable seizures. This sample's time point: blood from clinic visit 5 months post-surgery; TSC patient then seizure free. Clones were sequenced by immunoSEQ multiplex PCR, and TCRdb holds only the in-frame ones, with some missing. Altogether under 400,000 clones are present, roughly 93% being singletons, with the ten largest covering around 6%. Specimen: peripheral blood, collected less than 6 months after surgery. The receptors here all came from a boy under two years old with tuberous sclerosis and intractable seizures.

The chain employs TRBV6-5 and TRBJ2-1; D is unclear. V gave up 9 bases and J gave up 7 bases, with 13 bases separating them. The germline V gene has CDR1 MNHEY and CDR2 SVGAGI. The CDR3 totals 12 residues. DNA for the CDR3: TGTGCCAGTCGACCCTCAGGTAATGAGCAGTTCTTC. Amino acid sequence: CASRPSGNEQFF.

The V and J genes are TRBV28 and TRBJ1-5; 11 bases are shared with TRBD1. Looked up from germline, CDR1 is MDHEN and CDR2 is SYDVKM. The ends lost 6 bases at V and 0 bases at J; junction bases unmatched: 13. The CDR3 has 19 amino acids. In DNA, the CDR3 is TGTGCCAGCAGCCCGGGACAGGGGGAGCTCTGGAATAGCAATCAGCCCCAGCATTTT. Translating it yields CASSPGQGELWNSNQPQHF.

This clone was seen more than once but under ten times. The same CDR3 is also encoded by other DNA sequences in this sample. CDR3 in amino acids: CASSFAGNTEAFF. DNA of the CDR3: TGTGCCAGCAGCTTCGCAGGGAACACTGAAGCTTTCTTT. J is TRBJ1-1 and V is TRBV7-9; D call uncertain. V lost 3 bases and J 1 base, leaving 6 bases between the germline ends. The CDR3 runs 13 residues. Germline values: CDR1 SEHNR, CDR2 FQNEAQ (reference sequence). Full variable domain (missing parts from reference TRBV7-9 and TRBJ1-1): DTGVSQNPRHKITKRGQNVTFRCDPISEHNRLYWYRQTLGQGPEFLTYFQNEAQLEKSRLLSDRFSAERPKGSFSTLEIQRTEQGDSAMYLCASSFAGNTEAFFGQGTRLTVV.

The rearrangement uses TRBV19 and TRBJ1-1, with TRBD1 matching over 9 bases. From germline, CDR1 is LNHDA and CDR2 SQIVND (reference sequence). The CDR3 has 14 residues. J gave up 8 bases and V 1 base, and 5 bases lay outside the gene matches. Written as DNA, the CDR3 is TGTGCCAGTAGTATAGCTACCGGGACAGGGGAAGCTTTCTTT. This translates into CASSIATGTGEAFF. Together with reference TRBV19 and TRBJ1-1, the CDR3 gives the full variable domain: DGGITQSPKYLFRKEGQNVTLSCEQNLNHDAMYWYRQDPGQGLRLIYYSQIVNDFQKGDIAEGYSVSREKKESFPLTVTSAQKNPTAFYLCASSIATGTGEAFFGQGTRLTVV.

V is TRBV6-2 or TRBV6-3 and J is TRBJ1-1; 8 positions agree with TRBD1. Germline CDR1 reads MNHEY; CDR2 reads SVGEGT. The CDR3 length is 15 residues. Losses at the gene ends were 5 bases for V and 4 bases for J; bases not matched to a gene: 9. For the CDR3, the DNA is TGTGCCAGCAGTAGATACTATGGACAGGGCACTGAAGCTTTCTTT. Amino acid sequence: CASSRYYGQGTEAFF.

J is TRBJ1-3 and V is TRBV7-6; D might be TRBD1 (6 bases). Germline V gene data show CDR1 as SGHVS and CDR2 as FNYEAQ. Trimming cost V 8 bases and J 2 bases, with 19 bases left between them. CDR3 length: 16 amino acids. CDR3 coding DNA: TGTGCCAGCGCCTCTTTCGGCAGGGACACTGGAAACACCATATATTTT. Amino acids: CASASFGRDTGNTIYF.

This sequence joins TRBV11-2 and TRBJ2-1; 14 nucleotides match TRBD2. Germline values: CDR1 SGHAT, CDR2 FQNNGV. Losses at the gene ends were 0 bases for V and 0 bases for J; bases not matched to a gene: 4. The CDR3 has 19 amino acids. In nucleotides, the CDR3 is TGTGCCAGCAGCTTAGATCCGGGGACTAGCGGGAGCTCCTACAATGAGCAGTTCTTC. As protein: CASSLDPGTSGSSYNEQFF.

The chain links TRBV19 to TRBJ2-1, with 7 bases matching TRBD2. CDR1 LNHDA and CDR2 SQIVND come from the germline V gene (reference sequence). Trimming removed 3 bases from V and 4 bases from J; junction bases left unmatched: 12. The CDR3 totals 17 residues. CDR3 loop: CASSIQTTGTTYNEQFF. In DNA, the CDR3 is TGTGCCAGTAGTATTCAAACGACCGGGACTACGTACAATGAGCAGTTCTTC.

This clone was observed a handful of times. J is TRBJ1-1 and V is TRBV7-9, with D maybe TRBD1 (5 bases). The CDR3 consists of 12 residues. In germline, CDR1 is SEHNR, CDR2 FQNEAQ (reference sequence). V dropped 5 bases and J dropped 7 bases, with 11 bases sitting between them. The CDR3 sequence: CASSDRDGEAFF. The CDR3 nucleotides are TGTGCCAGCAGCGACCGGGACGGTGAAGCTTTCTTT.